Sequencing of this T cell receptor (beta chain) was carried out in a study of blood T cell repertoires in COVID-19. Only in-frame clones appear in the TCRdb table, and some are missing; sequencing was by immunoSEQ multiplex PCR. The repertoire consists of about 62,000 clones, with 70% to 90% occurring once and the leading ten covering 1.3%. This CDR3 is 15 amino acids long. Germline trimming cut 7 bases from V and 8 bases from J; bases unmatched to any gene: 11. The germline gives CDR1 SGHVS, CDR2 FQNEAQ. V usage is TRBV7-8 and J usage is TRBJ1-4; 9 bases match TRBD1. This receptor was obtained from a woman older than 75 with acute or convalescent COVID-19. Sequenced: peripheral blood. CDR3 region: CASTQNTGQGEKLFF. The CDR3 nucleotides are TGTGCCAGCACCCAAAACACGGGACAGGGAGAAAAACTGTTTTTT.